The source of this TCR beta chain is a study of blood T cell repertoires in COVID-19. The wider study: The samples span acute and convalescent COVID-19 from the United States, Italy and Spain.

As originally analysed: Amplification from reference gene primers served as the basis for estimated nucleated cell counts. Some clones are missing from TCRdb's copy, which holds only in-frame ones; the method was immunoSEQ multiplex PCR. The DNA gave D and trimming, while V, J and clone size come from that table. The table shows over 200,000 clones, with 88% occurring only once. CDR1 and CDR2 from the germline V gene are SQVTM and ANQGSEA. Trimming removed 6 bases from V and 4 bases from J, with 15 bases in between. CDR3 size: 13 residues. Sequencing was done on a sample of peripheral blood. The chain uses TRBV29-1 and TRBJ2-5, with D possibly TRBD1 on 6 matching bases. The TCR was taken from a woman aged 60-75 years with acute or convalescent COVID-19. The CDR3 bases are TGCAGCGTCGAACCAGGGGTAGCAGAGACCCAGTACTTC. Amino acid sequence: CSVEPGVAETQYF. The entire variable domain, with the rest obtained from reference TRBV29-1 and TRBJ2-5, is as follows: SAVISQKPSRDICQRGTSLTIQCQVDSQVTMMFWYRQQPGQSLTLIATANQGSEATYESGFVIDKFPISRPNLTFSTLTVSNMSPEDSSIYLCSVEPGVAETQYFGPGTRLLVL.